This is a list of T cell receptor beta chains from one sample in a study of blood T cell repertoires in COVID-19. Some clones are missing from TCRdb's copy, which holds only in-frame ones; the method was immunoSEQ multiplex PCR. The sample carries about 39,000 clones, about nine tenths recorded once. The sequencing input was peripheral blood. The receptors stem from a man aged 45-60 years with active or convalescent COVID-19. CDR3s include the opening cysteine and the closing phenylalanine or tryptophan. D genes are given only for firm matches. Part of the rows lack a size; the others show once, few, many or a class for expanded clones.

-	TRBV28	TRBJ1-5	-	TGTGCCAGCAGTTTGCTACACCTAGGAAGAAGTAGCAATCAGCCCCAGCATTTT	CASSLLHLGRSSNQPQHF
-	TRBV10-2	TRBJ1-5	-	TGCGCCACGGGACACAGCAATCAGCCCCAGCATTTT	CATGHSNQPQHF
-	TRBV5-5	TRBJ1-2	-	TGTGCCAGCAGCCCTGCGGGTGGTTTTTATGGCTACACCTTC	CASSPAGGFYGYTF
-	TRBV10-3	TRBJ2-1	-	TGTGCCATCAGTGAGTCGTCGGTAGCGAGGGAGCAGTTCTTC	CAISESSVAREQFF
-	TRBV7-9	TRBJ2-2	TRBD1	TGTGCCAGCCGACAGGGGGAAAACACCGGGGAGCTGTTTTTT	CASRQGENTGELFF
-	TRBV2	TRBJ2-3	-	TGTGCCAGCTCGGAGCTAGAGATGGATACGCAGTATTTT	CASSELEMDTQYF
large	TRBV5-1	TRBJ2-5	TRBD2	TGCGCCAGCACCGACCCGGGAGGGTCGGAGGAGACCCAGTACTTC	CASTDPGGSEETQYF
-	TRBV3-1/TRBV3-2	TRBJ2-3	TRBD2	TGTGCCAGCAGCCATGTGGGGCGGGAGCTGACAGATACGCAGTATTTT	CASSHVGRELTDTQYF
-	TRBV7-2	TRBJ1-2	-	TGTGCCAGCAGCTTAACAGGTGGCGGCTACACCTTC	CASSLTGGGYTF
once	TRBV25-1	TRBJ2-3	TRBD1	TGTGCCAGCAGCTACGGACAGGGGGCGAAAGATACGCAGTATTTT	CASSYGQGAKDTQYF
-	TRBV6-5	TRBJ2-1	-	TGTGCCAGCAGTTACGGCGGTATCTCCTACAATGAGCAGTTCTTC	CASSYGGISYNEQFF
-	TRBV3-1/TRBV3-2	TRBJ2-5	-	TGTGCCAGCAGCCAAGGAGAGGGAGCGAGAGGGGAGACCCAGTACTTC	CASSQGEGARGETQYF
-	TRBV5-1	TRBJ2-2	-	TGCGCCAGCAGCTTGCCAGGGCACGACGGGGAGCTGTTTTTT	CASSLPGHDGELFF
-	TRBV9	TRBJ2-7	TRBD2	TGTGCCAGCAGCCCCCTAGGTAGCGGGAGTTTTGAGCAGTACTTC	CASSPLGSGSFEQYF
-	TRBV12-5	TRBJ1-2	-	TGTGCTAGTGCCCGGGGAGATCTGGGCTACACCTTC	CASARGDLGYTF
-	TRBV5-1	TRBJ1-5	TRBD1	TGCGCCAGCGCACCAATCCCGGATAACAGGGGGCTCGGCAATCAGCCCCAGCATTTT	CASAPIPDNRGLGNQPQHF
-	TRBV19	TRBJ1-5	-	TGTGCCAGTAGTATAACGACAGTGTTCCCGGGCAACCAGCCCCAGCATTTT	CASSITTVFPGNQPQHF
-	TRBV28	TRBJ2-7	TRBD1	TGTGCCAGCAGTTTAGGAGCGGGACAGGGGGTCTACGAGCAGTACTTC	CASSLGAGQGVYEQYF
-	TRBV2	TRBJ2-1	TRBD1	TGTGCCAGCAGTGTGCCGCCCACAGGGGGAAATTTCGATGAGCAGTTCTTC	CASSVPPTGGNFDEQFF
-	TRBV5-1	TRBJ2-1	TRBD1	TGCGCCAGCAGCATATCCGGGACAGGCCTGAACAATGAGCAGTTCTTC	CASSISGTGLNNEQFF
-	TRBV6-1	TRBJ1-6	-	TGTGCCAGCAGTGATTACTCGTCTCTCCACTTT	CASSDYSSLHF
once	TRBV9	TRBJ2-1	TRBD1	TGTGCCAGCAGCGTAGAAGGGACAGGGGTTGAGCAGTTCTTC	CASSVEGTGVEQFF
-	TRBV14	TRBJ1-6	-	TGTGCCAGCAGCCCCCTCGGGAACGTTAATTCACCCCTCCACTTT	CASSPLGNVNSPLHF
-	TRBV6-1	TRBJ2-2	TRBD1	TGTGCCAGCAGTGAAGGTCAGGGGGTCGGGGAGCTGTTTTTT	CASSEGQGVGELFF
medium-sized	TRBV7-3	TRBJ2-1	TRBD2	TGTGCCAGCAGCCGACTAGCGGGAGGGCCGGGGGGGCAGTTCTTC	CASSRLAGGPGGQFF
-	TRBV29-1	TRBJ2-2	-	TGCAGCGTTGGCTCTTTCAATACAGGAGGGACCGGGGAGCTGTTTTTT	CSVGSFNTGGTGELFF
-	TRBV19	TRBJ1-5	-	TGTGCCAGTAAAAATCGGGGTCTCGAAGGGAATCAGCCCCAGCATTTT	CASKNRGLEGNQPQHF
-	TRBV4-1	TRBJ1-2	TRBD1	TGCGCCAGCAGCCAAGAGGGACCGGGACAGGGGGCGAACACCTTC	CASSQEGPGQGANTF
once	TRBV9	TRBJ2-1	TRBD1	TGTGCCAGCAGCTCCTTAGACAGGGGGCTCTACAATGAGCAGTTCTTC	CASSSLDRGLYNEQFF
-	TRBV5-8	TRBJ1-5	TRBD1	TGTGCCAGCAGCTCAGACAGGGTGCATCAGCCCCAGCATTTT	CASSSDRVHQPQHF
-	TRBV7-9	TRBJ2-2	-	TGTGCCAGCAGCTCTCCGGAGGCCAGGTTGGGAACCGGGGAGCTGTTTTTT	CASSSPEARLGTGELFF
-	TRBV15	TRBJ1-3	-	TGTGCCACCAGCAGAGATGGGGACACCAGGGGAAACACCATATATTTT	CATSRDGDTRGNTIYF
-	TRBV6-5	TRBJ2-2	-	TGTGCCAGCAGTTACCGTGACACCGGGGAGCTGTTTTTT	CASSYRDTGELFF
few	TRBV19	TRBJ2-7	TRBD1	TGTGCCAGTAGTATGGACAGGGAGTACGAGCAGTACTTC	CASSMDREYEQYF
-	TRBV6-5	TRBJ2-3	-	TGTGCCAGCAGCCCCTCGGGATATGGAGATACGCAGTATTTT	CASSPSGYGDTQYF
once	TRBV6-6	TRBJ1-4	-	TGTGCCAGCGGGCTAGCGACCACTAATGAAAAACTGTTTTTT	CASGLATTNEKLFF
-	TRBV6-5	TRBJ2-3	TRBD1	TGTGCCAGCAGTTATGGACAGGGGCTAACAGATACGCAGTATTTT	CASSYGQGLTDTQYF
-	TRBV28	TRBJ1-4	-	TGTGCCAGCAGTTATGGGAGATCGGAAAAACTGTTTTTT	CASSYGRSEKLFF
-	TRBV30	TRBJ1-2	TRBD1	TGTGCCTGGAGGTTCAACTTCGACAGGGGAGGCTACACCTTC	CAWRFNFDRGGYTF
-	TRBV7-9	TRBJ1-6	TRBD1	TGTGCCAGCACCCCCGATCAGGGGGATCCCTATAATTCACCCCTCCACTTT	CASTPDQGDPYNSPLHF
-	TRBV18	TRBJ2-2	TRBD1	TGTGCCAGCTCAACCCCTCCGGGACAGGGGAGCACCGGGGAGCTGTTTTTT	CASSTPPGQGSTGELFF
-	TRBV6-5	TRBJ1-2	-	TGTGCCAGCAGTCCGGCGGACTATGGCTACACCTTC	CASSPADYGYTF
-	TRBV29-1	TRBJ2-3	TRBD1	TGCAGCGCAAGGACAGGGACGACTAGCACAGATACGCAGTATTTT	CSARTGTTSTDTQYF
few	TRBV4-2	TRBJ1-1	TRBD1	TGTGCCAGCAGCAGCCCATCTACCGGGACAGGGTCCACTGAAGCTTTCTTT	CASSSPSTGTGSTEAFF
-	TRBV4-1	TRBJ1-2	TRBD1	TGCGCCAGCAGCCAAGGGACAGGCTATGGCTACACCTTC	CASSQGTGYGYTF
-	TRBV2	TRBJ1-2	-	TGTGCCAGCAGTGAAGGGGGCCTGGGCTACACCTTC	CASSEGGLGYTF
-	TRBV5-1	TRBJ2-2	TRBD1	TGTGCCAGTTGGGACAGGGGTAACACCGGGGAGCTGTTTTTT	CASWDRGNTGELFF
-	TRBV5-1	TRBJ2-5	TRBD2	TGCGCCAGCAGCTTCGGGACTAGCGGGGGAAGGTCAGAGACCCAGTACTTC	CASSFGTSGGRSETQYF
-	TRBV19	TRBJ2-7	TRBD1	TGTGCCACGGCGACAGGGATCTTATACGAGCAGTACTTC	CATATGILYEQYF
-	TRBV5-6	TRBJ1-2	-	TGTGCCAGCAGCGGTGCGCACAGCTCCTTCTATGGCTACACCTTC	CASSGAHSSFYGYTF
-	TRBV6-5	TRBJ2-1	TRBD1	TGTGCCAGCAGTAGATCACGACAGGGCGGGAATGAGCAGTTCTTC	CASSRSRQGGNEQFF
-	TRBV19	TRBJ2-7	TRBD1	TGTGCCAGTAGTATAGCAGGGGGCTCCTACGAGCAGTACTTC	CASSIAGGSYEQYF
-	TRBV5-1	TRBJ1-2	-	TGCGCCAGCAGCTTGGAGACAGGAACCTATGGCTACACCTTC	CASSLETGTYGYTF